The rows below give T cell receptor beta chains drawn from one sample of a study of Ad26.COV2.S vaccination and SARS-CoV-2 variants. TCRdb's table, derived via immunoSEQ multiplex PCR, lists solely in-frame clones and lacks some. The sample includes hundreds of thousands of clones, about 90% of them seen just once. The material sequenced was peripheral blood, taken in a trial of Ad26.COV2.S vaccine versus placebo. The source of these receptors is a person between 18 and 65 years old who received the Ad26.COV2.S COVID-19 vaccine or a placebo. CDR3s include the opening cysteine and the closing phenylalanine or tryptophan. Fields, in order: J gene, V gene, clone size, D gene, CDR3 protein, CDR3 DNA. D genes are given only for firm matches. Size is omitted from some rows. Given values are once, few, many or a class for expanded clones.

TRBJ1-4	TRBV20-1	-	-	CSASRANEKLFF	TGCAGTGCTAGTAGGGCTAATGAAAAACTGTTTTTT
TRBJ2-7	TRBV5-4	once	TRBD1	CASSLGGTGRVYEQYF	TGTGCCAGCAGCTTGGGGGGGACAGGACGGGTCTACGAGCAGTACTTC
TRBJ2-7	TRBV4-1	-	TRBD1	CASSRERQGSYEQYF	TGCGCCAGCAGCCGTGAAAGACAGGGTTCCTACGAGCAGTACTTC
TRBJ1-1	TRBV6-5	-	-	CASSLGPSNTEAFF	TGTGCCAGCAGTCTCGGGCCCTCGAACACTGAAGCTTTCTTT
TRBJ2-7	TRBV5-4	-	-	CASSRDGRYEQYF	TGTGCCAGCAGCCGGGACGGGCGATACGAGCAGTACTTC
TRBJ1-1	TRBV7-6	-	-	CASSSMRSTEAFF	TGTGCCAGCAGCTCGATGAGGAGCACTGAAGCTTTCTTT
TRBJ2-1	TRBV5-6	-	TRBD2	CASSPRTSGANYNEQFF	TGTGCCAGCAGCCCACGGACTAGCGGGGCCAACTACAATGAGCAGTTCTTC
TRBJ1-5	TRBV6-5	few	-	CASSPDWVGPQHF	TGTGCCAGCAGTCCAGATTGGGTTGGGCCCCAGCATTTT
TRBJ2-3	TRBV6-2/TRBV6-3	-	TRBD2	CASSYSNLAAYFSF	TGTGCCAGCAGTTACTCGAATCTAGCGGCCTACTTTTCTTTT
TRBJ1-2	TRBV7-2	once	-	CASSGRTVNYGYTF	TGTGCCAGCAGCGGCCGGACAGTTAACTATGGCTACACCTTC
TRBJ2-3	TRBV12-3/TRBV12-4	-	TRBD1	CASSPGTGDTQYF	TGTGCCAGCAGTCCCGGGACAGGGGATACGCAGTATTTT
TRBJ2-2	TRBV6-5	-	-	CASRFAGELFF	TGTGCCAGCAGATTTGCCGGGGAGCTGTTTTTT
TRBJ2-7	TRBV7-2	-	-	CASSPHLNVYEQYF	TGTGCCAGCAGCCCTCACCTAAACGTCTACGAGCAGTACTTC
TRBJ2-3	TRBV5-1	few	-	CASSSNTFSDTQYF	TGCGCCAGCAGCTCAAACACGTTTTCAGATACGCAGTATTTT
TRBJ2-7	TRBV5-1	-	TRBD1	CASSKTGMGYEQYF	TGCGCCAGCAGCAAGACAGGGATGGGCTACGAGCAGTACTTC
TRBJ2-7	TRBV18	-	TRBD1	CASRGTGHYEQYF	TGTGCCAGCCGGGGGACAGGGCACTACGAGCAGTACTTC
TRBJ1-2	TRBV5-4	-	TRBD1	CASSPGQGINYGYTF	TGTGCCAGCAGCCCGGGACAGGGAATAAACTATGGCTACACCTTC
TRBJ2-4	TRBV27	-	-	CASSPNTVSGNIQYF	TGTGCCAGCAGTCCAAACACAGTGAGTGGAAACATTCAGTACTTC
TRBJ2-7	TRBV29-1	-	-	CSVQSWSSYEQYF	TGCAGCGTTCAGAGCTGGTCATCCTACGAGCAGTACTTC
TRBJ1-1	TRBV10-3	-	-	CAISESRDTEAFF	TGTGCCATCAGTGAGTCCAGGGACACTGAAGCTTTCTTT
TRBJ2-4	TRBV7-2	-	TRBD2	CASSLLVGEGNIQYF	TGTGCCAGCAGCTTACTTGTGGGGGAGGGGAACATTCAGTACTTC
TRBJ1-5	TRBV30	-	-	CAWSDGGDQPQHF	TGTGCCTGGAGTGATGGAGGCGATCAGCCCCAGCATTTT
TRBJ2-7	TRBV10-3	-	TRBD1	CAITPGQAREQYF	TGTGCCATCACCCCAGGACAGGCCAGGGAGCAGTACTTC
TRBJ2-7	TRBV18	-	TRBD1	CASSTSETGAYEQYF	TGTGCCAGCTCCACCAGCGAGACAGGGGCCTACGAGCAGTACTTC
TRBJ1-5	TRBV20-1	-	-	CSAQLGQPQHF	TGCAGTGCTCAATTAGGTCAGCCCCAGCATTTT
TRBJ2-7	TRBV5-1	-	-	CASRLAGTPAYEQYF	TGCGCCAGCCGTCTCGCCGGGACCCCTGCCTACGAGCAGTACTTC
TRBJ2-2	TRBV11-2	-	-	CASGGTGELFF	TGTGCCAGCGGGGGTACCGGGGAGCTGTTTTTT
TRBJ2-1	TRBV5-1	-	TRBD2	CASSFRGRANEQFF	TGCGCCAGCAGCTTCCGCGGGAGGGCCAATGAGCAGTTCTTC
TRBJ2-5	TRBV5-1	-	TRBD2	CASSFQGGRVGETQYF	TGCGCCAGCAGCTTTCAAGGCGGGAGGGTAGGAGAGACCCAGTACTTC
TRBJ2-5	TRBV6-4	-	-	CASSVYSLAETQYF	TGTGCCAGCAGTGTCTACAGTTTGGCAGAGACCCAGTACTTC
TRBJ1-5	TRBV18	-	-	CASSLTGSGSHQPQHF	TGTGCCAGCTCACTTACCGGGTCAGGGAGCCATCAGCCCCAGCATTTT
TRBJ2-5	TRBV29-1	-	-	CSVEDPAAVQETQYF	TGCAGCGTTGAAGATCCCGCGGCAGTCCAAGAGACCCAGTACTTC
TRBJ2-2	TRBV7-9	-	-	CVATEPGELFF	TGCGTAGCTACCGAACCCGGGGAGCTGTTTTTT
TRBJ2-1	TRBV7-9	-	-	CASSPTRTDSYNEQFF	TGTGCCAGCAGCCCAACGCGGACAGATTCCTACAATGAGCAGTTCTTC
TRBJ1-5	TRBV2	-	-	CAAQGESNQPQHF	TGTGCCGCACAGGGTGAGAGCAATCAGCCCCAGCATTTT
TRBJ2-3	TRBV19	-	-	CASSIPGTKDTQYF	TGTGCCAGTAGTATCCCCGGGACCAAAGATACGCAGTATTTT
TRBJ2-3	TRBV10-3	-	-	CAISESTATLAPDTQYF	TGTGCCATCAGTGAGTCGACAGCGACCCTGGCGCCAGATACGCAGTATTTT
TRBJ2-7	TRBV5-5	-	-	CASSFQGLLPYEQYF	TGTGCCAGCAGCTTTCAGGGCCTACTCCCCTACGAGCAGTACTTC
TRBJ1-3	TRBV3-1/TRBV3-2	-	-	CASSQDSYADSGNTIYF	TGTGCCAGCAGCCAAGATTCCTACGCGGACTCTGGAAACACCATATATTTT
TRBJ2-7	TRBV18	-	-	CASSPGLNYEQYF	TGTGCCAGCTCACCGGGTCTTAACTACGAGCAGTACTTC
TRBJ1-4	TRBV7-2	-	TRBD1	CASSLRGQVVEKLFF	TGTGCCAGCAGCTTAAGGGGACAGGTGGTCGAAAAACTGTTTTTT
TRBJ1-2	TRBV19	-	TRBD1	CASSIEKGAGYGYTF	TGTGCCAGTAGTATCGAGAAGGGGGCTGGCTATGGCTACACCTTC
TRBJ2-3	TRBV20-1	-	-	CSASGGAGYTDTQYF	TGCAGTGCTAGTGGGGGTGCGGGGTACACAGATACGCAGTATTTT
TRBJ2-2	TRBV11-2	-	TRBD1	CASSLGTGGKEELFF	TGTGCCAGCAGCTTAGGTACAGGGGGCAAGGAGGAGCTGTTTTTT
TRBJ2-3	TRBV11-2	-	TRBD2	CASSPFASGSTDTQYF	TGTGCCAGCAGCCCCTTTGCTAGCGGCAGCACAGATACGCAGTATTTT
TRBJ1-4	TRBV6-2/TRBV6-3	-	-	CASSYSAETGKLFF	TGTGCCAGCAGTTACTCGGCGGAAACGGGAAAACTGTTTTTT
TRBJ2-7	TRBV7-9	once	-	CASSLGGGFYEQYF	TGTGCCAGCAGCTTAGGAGGCGGGTTTTACGAGCAGTACTTC
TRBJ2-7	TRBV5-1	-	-	CASSFVVNYEQYF	TGCGCCAGCAGCTTCGTGGTGAACTACGAGCAGTACTTC
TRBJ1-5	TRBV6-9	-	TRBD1	CVQGMGIYGTDINQPQHF	TGTGTCCAGGGAATGGGTATTTACGGGACAGACATCAATCAGCCCCAGCATTTT
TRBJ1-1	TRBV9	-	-	CASSGRVNTEAFF	TGTGCCAGCAGCGGACGGGTGAACACTGAAGCTTTCTTT
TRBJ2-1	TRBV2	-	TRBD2	CASTKGLAGAEQFF	TGTGCCAGCACTAAGGGACTAGCGGGAGCGGAGCAGTTCTTC
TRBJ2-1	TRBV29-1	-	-	CSVYSNRNNEQFF	TGCAGCGTTTACTCCAATAGAAACAATGAGCAGTTCTTC
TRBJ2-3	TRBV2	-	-	CASSVTRGAGTDTQYF	TGTGCCAGCAGTGTTACTAGGGGGGCTGGCACAGATACGCAGTATTTT
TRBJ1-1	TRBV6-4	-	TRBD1	CASSRTGNTEAFF	TGTGCCAGCAGTAGGACAGGAAACACTGAAGCTTTCTTT
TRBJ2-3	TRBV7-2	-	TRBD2	CASSTRLAGTSTDTQYF	TGTGCCAGCAGCACAAGACTAGCGGGGACTAGCACAGATACGCAGTATTTT